This TCR beta chain was recovered during a study of cytomegalovirus exposure and HLA in healthy donors. Points from the study as a whole: Later on, an analysis showed TCR association rates differing by HLA locus, with DRB1 the most and HLA-C the fewest. It has been reported that TCR beta sequences accurately predicted the HLA-A and HLA-B alleles of most subjects.

CDR3 length: 17 amino acids. Germline V gene lookup returns CDR1 GTSNPN and CDR2 SVGIG (reference sequence). The V end was cut by 3 bases, the J end by 0 bases, with 15 bases between. In the PCR, 60 Vbeta and 13 Jbeta primers were used. Clones were read by immunoSEQ multiplex PCR, and TCRdb kept only the in-frame ones, dropping some. The sample records tens of thousands of clones, about four fifths being singletons. Points on this clone: Its matching antigen is unknown.

This sequence was found in a man aged 18 to 29 in good health and CMV-seronegative. The chain employs TRBV30 and TRBJ1-6; D not resolved. Source material: PBMCs. CDR3 residues: CAWSSRESSSYNSPLHF. CDR3 DNA: TGTGCCTGGAGCTCCCGGGAGTCCAGCTCCTATAATTCACCCCTCCACTTT.